The 17 T cell receptor beta chains below were found in one sample sequenced in a study of T cells after yellow fever vaccination (dated by TCRdb to the late 2010s). The treatment or condition label, as the study defines it: live attenuated yellow fever vaccine strain. Receptor amplification or capture employed 5' RACE. Sequencing relied on an Illumina HiSeq 2500. TCRdb reprocessed the public reads (quality trimming at Q25 with fastp, clone calling with MiXCR) and kept in-frame beta chains. All rows with the same CDR3 protein become a single entry with the most common DNA and genes. The sample contains some 600,000 distinct CDR3 sequences, less than 20% of them found a single time. Together, the top ten hold approximately 15% of the sample. Source: PBMCs, taken less than 6 days after the first yellow fever vaccination. These receptors all stem from a man aged 18 to 29 who received the YFV17D yellow fever vaccine.

In its sample, this clonotype was seen a few times. V gene TRBV4-1 combines with J gene TRBJ2-7; D remains unclear. The CDR3 is 14 amino acids. CDR1 and CDR2 (germline): MGHRA, YSYEKL. Trimming took 1 base from V and 2 from J, leaving 9 bases between them. The CDR3 here is CASSQALLAYEQYF. In DNA, the CDR3 is TGCGCCAGCAGCCAAGCGCTCTTGGCCTACGAGCAGTACTTC.

This clonotype was counted between two and nine times. This chain joins TRBV4-1 and TRBJ1-5; TRBD1 is a possible D gene (6 bases). This CDR3 comprises 15 residues. The V end was cut by 6 bases, the J end by 5 bases, with 17 bases between. Germline loops: CDR1 MGHRA, CDR2 YSYEKL. The CDR3 loop is CASRNLGQPDQPQHF. CDR3 bases: TGCGCCAGCAGAAATCTCGGACAGCCCGATCAGCCCCAGCATTTT.

This chain uses TRBV3-1 with TRBJ1-3; D may be TRBD1 (5 bases). Germline V gene lookup returns CDR1 LGHDT and CDR2 YNNKEL (reference sequence). Trimming shortened V by 4 bases and J by 7 bases, and 11 bases separated the two germline ends. The CDR3 has 13 amino acids. Here the CDR3 reads CASSPGARNTIYF. DNA for the CDR3: TGTGCCAGCAGCCCCGGGGCAAGGAACACCATATATTTT. The complete variable domain, with remaining parts taken from reference TRBV3-1 and TRBJ1-3, reads DTAVSQTPKYLVTQMGNDKSIKCEQNLGHDTMYWYKQDSKKFLKIMFSYNNKELIINETVPNRFSPKSPDKAHLNLHINSLELGDSAVYFCASSPGARNTIYFGEGSWLTVV.

V usage is TRBV5-1 and J usage is TRBJ2-5, with 7 positions matching TRBD2. This CDR3 has 14 amino acids. The V segment lost 5 bases and the J segment 4 bases; nucleotides outside the gene matches: 8. From germline, CDR1 is SGHRS and CDR2 YFSETQ. CDR3: CASRGRVSTETQYF. The CDR3 DNA reads as TGCGCCAGCAGGGGGAGGGTATCGACAGAGACCCAGTACTTC.

V is TRBV6-5 and J is TRBJ2-1; 7 nucleotides agree with TRBD1. This CDR3 contains 11 residues. J was trimmed by 15 bases and V by 6 bases; bases with no gene match: 8. Germline assignment: CDR1 MNHEY and CDR2 SVGAGI. For the CDR3, the DNA is TGTGCCAGCAGGCTGAGGGGGCCACTGTTCTTC. Protein: CASRLRGPLFF.

This chain joins TRBV5-1 and TRBJ2-7; 9 bases agree with TRBD2. J was trimmed by 5 bases and V by 2 bases; bases with no gene match: 8. Germline V gene sequence: CDR1 SGHRS, CDR2 YFSETQ. The length of the CDR3 is 15 residues. The CDR3 spells CASSLWRGGRDEQYF. CDR3 DNA: TGCGCCAGCAGCTTATGGCGGGGGGGCAGGGACGAGCAGTACTTC.

This clonotype occurred many times. The chain links TRBV29-1 to TRBJ2-5; no clear D gene. Germline values: CDR1 SQVTM, CDR2 ANQGSEA. The germline V and J ends were trimmed by 0 bases and 0 bases, with 14 bases remaining between them. This CDR3 is 16 amino acids long. CDR3 amino acids: CSVEEDTQHNQETQYF. The CDR3, as DNA: TGCAGCGTTGAAGAGGATACACAGCACAACCAAGAGACCCAGTACTTC.

Only a few counts were recorded for this clonotype. This rearrangement joins TRBV29-1 to TRBJ1-3, with D uncertain. Between the trimmed V and J ends, which lost 1 base and 4 bases, there was a span of 5 bases. CDR1 SQVTM and CDR2 ANQGSEA come from the germline V gene. This CDR3 region has 12 residues. The CDR3 bases are TGCAGCGTTGAAGTTGGCGGAAACACCATATATTTT. Translation gives CSVEVGGNTIYF.

This chain's CDR3 is CASSPRSGVSDGYTF. The CDR3 DNA reads as TGTGCCAGCAGTCCAAGATCCGGGGTATCGGATGGCTACACCTTC. This rearrangement joins TRBV3-1 to TRBJ1-2; D not resolved. CDR1 and CDR2 (germline): LGHDT, YNNKEL (reference sequence). CDR3 length: 15 residues. V shed 6 bases and J shed 6 bases, with 20 bases lying between them. Combining the CDR3 with reference TRBV3-1 and TRBJ1-2 gives the whole variable domain DTAVSQTPKYLVTQMGNDKSIKCEQNLGHDTMYWYKQDSKKFLKIMFSYNNKELIINETVPNRFSPKSPDKAHLNLHINSLELGDSAVYFCASSPRSGVSDGYTFGSGTRLTVV.

The chain uses TRBV10-3 and TRBJ2-3, with 7 bases lining up with TRBD1. The CDR3 runs 16 residues. Germline CDR1 is ENHRY and CDR2 is SYGVKD. V dropped 7 bases and J dropped 4; count of bases not matched to a gene: 14. The CDR3 sequence: CAINSPGTAPADTQYF. CDR3 DNA: TGTGCCATCAATTCGCCCGGGACAGCTCCAGCAGATACGCAGTATTTT.

This sequence joins TRBV20-1 and TRBJ1-4, with D maybe TRBD1 (5 bases). Trimming cost V 0 bases and J 7 bases, with 15 bases left between them. This CDR3 is 15 amino acids long. Germline V lookup: CDR1 DFQATT, CDR2 SNEGSKA (reference sequence). CDR3 coding DNA: TGCAGTGCTAGAGACCCACAGGCGGGGGGTGAAAAACTGTTTTTT. Translation: CSARDPQAGGEKLFF.

CDR3 in DNA: TGTGCCAGCAGTCGTAGGGGTTCCGGACAGCTCTACGAGCAGTACTTC. Protein product: CASSRRGSGQLYEQYF. V is TRBV9 and J is TRBJ2-7; the D gene is possibly TRBD1 (6 bases). Germline-derived CDR1 and CDR2 are SGDLS and YYNGEE. V was trimmed by 5 bases and J by 3 bases, leaving 21 bases between them. The CDR3 sequence is 16 residues long.

V gene TRBV30 combines with J gene TRBJ2-7; either TRBD1 or TRBD2 may fit D (5 bases each). Germline V gene sequence: CDR1 GTSNPN, CDR2 SVGIG (reference sequence). V was clipped by 1 base and J by 1 base, with 17 bases between them. This CDR3 has 16 amino acids. The CDR3 sequence: CAWSGAWGKGSYEQYF. CDR3 bases: TGTGCCTGGAGTGGGGCTTGGGGGAAGGGGTCCTACGAGCAGTACTTC.

Only a few counts were recorded for this clonotype. V usage is TRBV3-1 and J usage is TRBJ1-4; no reliable D call. Trimming stripped 1 base from V and 7 bases from J, with 7 bases between. The germline CDR1 and CDR2 sequences are LGHDT and YNNKEL (reference sequence). The CDR3 is 13 amino acids. The CDR3 spells CASSQGFGEKLFF. In nucleotides, the CDR3 is TGTGCCAGCAGCCAAGGTTTTGGTGAAAAACTGTTTTTT.

This clonotype has just a few counts. The V call is TRBV12-3 or TRBV12-4, the J call TRBJ2-1; D gene unclear. V was trimmed by 6 bases and J by 6 bases, leaving 18 bases between them. This CDR3 is 15 amino acids long. CDR3 loop: CASRPLGLSPNEQFF. The DNA of the CDR3 is TGTGCCAGCAGACCGCTAGGGCTCTCCCCCAATGAGCAGTTCTTC.

The V and J genes are TRBV20-1 and TRBJ2-3, with D tentatively TRBD1 (5 bases). The V gene lost 3 bases and the J gene lost 3 bases, with 13 bases spanning the gap. The V gene's germline CDR1 is DFQATT and CDR2 SNEGSKA (reference sequence). The CDR3 is 14 amino acids. This chain's CDR3 is CSARGPDGTDTQYF. The CDR3, as DNA: TGCAGTGCTAGGGGGCCGGACGGAACAGATACGCAGTATTTT.

V and J are TRBV19 and TRBJ1-2; D uncertain. V lost 7 bases, J lost 2 bases, and 5 bases lay in between. Germline V gives CDR1 LNHDA, CDR2 SQIVND (reference sequence). CDR3 length: 11 amino acids. The CDR3 region is CASTDNYGYTF. CDR3 nucleotides: TGTGCCAGTACCGACAACTATGGCTACACCTTC.